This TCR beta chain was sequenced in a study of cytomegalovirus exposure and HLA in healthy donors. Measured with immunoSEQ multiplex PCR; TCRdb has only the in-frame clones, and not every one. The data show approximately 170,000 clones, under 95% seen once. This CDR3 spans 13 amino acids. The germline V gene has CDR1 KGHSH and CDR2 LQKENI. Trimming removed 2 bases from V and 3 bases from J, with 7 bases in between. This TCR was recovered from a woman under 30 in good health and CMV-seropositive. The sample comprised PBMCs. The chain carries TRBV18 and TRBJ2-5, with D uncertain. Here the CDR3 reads CASSPVSEETQYF. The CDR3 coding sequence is TGTGCCAGCTCACCAGTTTCGGAAGAGACCCAGTACTTC.